The 10 T cell receptor beta chains reported below all come from one sample, sequenced in a study of T-cell reconstitution after alpha-beta-depleted transplantation in children. This sample's TCRbeta library carried unique molecular identifier barcodes. Using its own MiXCR run on the PCR reads, TCRdb lists one record per CDR3 protein. The table includes fewer than 130,000 distinct CDR3 sequences, over 9% detected once. Sequencing used PBMCs from the stem cell graft donor, obtained from the stem cell graft. Receptors originate from a human donor who donated a stem cell graft to a child with acute lymphoblastic leukemia.

Only a few counts were recorded for this clonotype. This chain uses TRBV29-1 with TRBJ2-7; TRBD2 aligns across 8 bases. The CDR3 is 12 amino acids. Germline loops: CDR1 SQVTM, CDR2 ANQGSEA. Germline trimming cut 6 bases from V and 4 bases from J; bases unmatched to any gene: 5. This CDR3 reads CSVRTSTYEQYF. The CDR3 DNA sequence: TGCAGCGTCCGGACTAGCACATACGAGCAGTACTTC.

This clonotype has a count of ten or more. This rearrangement joins TRBV5-1 to TRBJ2-7; 11 bases are shared with TRBD1. The CDR3 totals 17 residues. The V segment lost 3 bases and the J segment 0 bases; nucleotides outside the gene matches: 8. Germline V lookup: CDR1 SGHRS, CDR2 YFSETQ. The CDR3 is CASSSIGQGAISYEQYF. DNA for the CDR3: TGCGCCAGCAGCTCTATCGGACAGGGGGCCATCTCCTACGAGCAGTACTTC.

This clonotype was counted many times. The V and J genes are TRBV7-2 and TRBJ2-1; D is unresolved. Germline V gene data show CDR1 as SGHTA and CDR2 as FQGNSA. V lost 5 bases to trimming and J lost 7 bases, with 9 bases between them. The CDR3 consists of 12 residues. This CDR3 is CASSIQRNEQFF. The DNA of the CDR3 is TGTGCCAGCAGCATACAGAGGAATGAGCAGTTCTTC.

This clonotype has ten or more counts. V is TRBV7-2 and J is TRBJ2-4; D is perhaps TRBD2 (6 bases). V was trimmed by 2 bases and J by 7 bases, leaving 15 bases between them. This CDR3 contains 15 residues. CDR1 and CDR2 (germline): SGHTA, FQGNSA. CDR3: CASSLTSPSANIQYF. For the CDR3, the DNA is TGTGCCAGCAGCTTAACCAGCCCTAGCGCCAACATTCAGTACTTC.

This clonotype was seen ten or more times. This chain joins TRBV7-2 and TRBJ2-3, with 12 bases identical to TRBD2. The CDR3 loop spans 15 amino acids. V was pared by 5 bases and J by 3 bases, with 3 bases of the junction left unmatched. CDR1 SGHTA and CDR2 FQGNSA come from the germline V gene. CDR3 protein: CASSTGTSGTDTQYF. CDR3 coding DNA: TGTGCCAGCAGCACCGGGACTAGCGGGACAGATACGCAGTATTTT.

With regard to this clonotype: A much larger clone is a single base away; this may be a read error. The rearrangement joins TRBV20-1 to TRBJ2-7; D not certain. The CDR3 consists of 13 residues. The V gene's germline CDR1 is DFQATT and CDR2 SNEGSKA (reference sequence). The V and J ends lost 5 bases and 3 bases respectively, with 14 bases between them. The CDR3 loop reads CSAPDRSGYEQYF. CDR3 in DNA: TGCAGTGCTCCGGACCGCTCGGGCTACGAGCAGTACTTC.

This clonotype has ten or more counts. The chain carries TRBV6-5 and TRBJ2-7; TRBD2 aligns across 14 bases. CDR1 and CDR2 (germline): MNHEY, SVGAGI. The trim removed 6 bases at V and 3 bases at J, leaving 4 bases unmatched. The CDR3 loop spans 15 amino acids. The CDR3 nucleotides read TGTGCCAGCAGGGGACTAGCGGGAGAGCTCTACGAGCAGTACTTC. Its translation is CASRGLAGELYEQYF.

This clonotype was seen ten or more times. The chain combines TRBV18 with TRBJ2-5, with 7 positions matching TRBD1. The CDR3 runs 15 residues. Germline lookup yields CDR1 KGHSH and CDR2 LQKENI. J gave up 5 bases and V 0 bases, and 6 bases lay outside the gene matches. The DNA for the CDR3 is TGTGCCAGCTCACCACCTGAACAGGGGCGGGAGACCCAGTACTTC. Its translation: CASSPPEQGRETQYF.

The rearrangement joins TRBV7-9 to TRBJ1-6; D unresolved. Germline CDR1 SEHNR, CDR2 FQNEAQ (reference sequence). This CDR3 is built from 15 residues. Trimming removed 5 bases from V and 11 bases from J, with 19 bases in between. The DNA of the CDR3 is TGTGCCAGCAGCCTTGCCGGGGTACGATCGACACCCCTCCACTTT. Its translation: CASSLAGVRSTPLHF.

V and J are TRBV7-8 and TRBJ2-1; D possibly corresponds to TRBD2 (5 bases). CDR1 and CDR2 (germline): SGHVS, FQNEAQ. Trimming left V 5 bases short and J 2 bases short, with 13 bases between. The CDR3 extends over 15 amino acids. For the CDR3, the DNA is TGTGCCAGCAGCCCATCTAGCCCAACCTACAATGAGCAGTTCTTC. Protein product: CASSPSSPTYNEQFF.